What follows is one T cell receptor (beta chain) and its context. Per the germline V gene, CDR1 is SGHTA and CDR2 is FQGNSA. The CDR3 is 14 residues long. Trimming left V 4 bases short and J 3 bases short, with 12 bases between. The sample is drawn from a study of cytomegalovirus exposure and HLA in healthy donors. The primer mix had 60 Vbeta and 13 Jbeta primers. TCRdb's copy holds only in-frame clones and misses some; the assay was immunoSEQ multiplex PCR. The sample includes roughly 190,000 clones, 60% to 85% of them seen just once. This clonotype originated in a female donor in good health and CMV-seronegative. Sequenced: PBMCs. This chain joins TRBV7-2 and TRBJ1-1, with D unresolved. The chain's CDR3 is CASSSGGWDTEAFF. Here the CDR3 DNA reads TGTGCCAGCAGCTCTGGCGGCTGGGACACTGAAGCTTTCTTT.